This TCR beta chain stems from a study of PD-1 blockade in classical Hodgkin lymphoma (dated by TCRdb to about 2020). As for the study more broadly: Nivolumab dosing was 3 mg/kg intravenously every 2 weeks, continuing until either disease progression or unacceptable toxicity. A peripheral blood immune signature of response to PD-1 blockade in classical Hodgkin lymphoma was defined using TCR beta sequencing and CyTOF. Here is what the overall study found, with its caveats: Only a single clinical trial cohort was studied, and what caused the repertoire differences, possibly disease activity or prior therapy, remained undefined. Baseline TCR diversity was reported to be lower in newly diagnosed patients than in healthy donors, and even lower in relapsed/refractory patients. Lower diversity was seen in patients whose nivolumab began less than 1 year after ASCT, and these patients were left out of later analyses so that immune reconstitution would not confound the results. By C4D1, a significant rise was seen in CD4+ TCR diversity but not in CD8+ TCR diversity (p=0.0027 vs p=0.16), and the rise was most apparent among complete responders (p=0.02). Trial patients achieving complete response had baseline diversity similar to newly diagnosed patients, whereas partial responders and progressors had significantly lower diversity.

Including the terminal cysteine and phenylalanine, the CDR3 comprises 15 residues. CDR3 DNA is the only sequence kept; it has 45 bases, read in frame from the first base. Ends trimmed: V by 2 bases, J by 2 bases; bases unmatched to a gene: 2. CDR1 and CDR2 (SGDLS, YYNGEE) derive from the germline V gene. In the paper's terms, the time point label means: cycle 1 day 1 (C1D1), immediately before nivolumab initiation. Every trial patient had relapsed following autologous stem cell transplantation, and prior brentuximab vedotin exposure was what differed among cohorts A, B and C. A total of under 70 patients with relapsed/refractory classical Hodgkin lymphoma made up the trial cohort, and each patient's best overall response was complete response, partial response or progressive disease. Trial patients were treated with single-agent nivolumab in the multi-cohort phase II CheckMate 205 trial. Best overall response was determined by an independent review committee according to the 2007 International Working Group response criteria. Trial PBMCs were obtained immediately prior to nivolumab initiation (C1D1) and on therapy at cycle 2 day 1 and cycle 4 day 1. Peripheral blood was collected in 8 mL Vacutainer Cell Preparation Tubes, from which PBMCs were isolated by centrifugation and then cryopreserved.

A single count supports this clone. Its target antigen remains unknown. Per-nucleotide qualities are absent, and no much larger clonotype sits a single base away. Genomic DNA was extracted with the Qiagen DNeasy kit from unsorted PBMCs and from negatively selected CD4+ and CD8+ fractions. TCR beta CDR3 regions were amplified by immunoSEQ multiplex PCR using primers annealing to V and J segments. Amplification bias was minimized using a synthetic immune receptor repertoire, and residual bias was removed computationally after sequencing. Per the original workflow: Custom Python scripts were used to quantify repertoire diversity as the Shannon entropy index. The unsorted, CD4+ and CD8+ repertoires were each analyzed separately, with the exception of combined analyses, where CD4+ and CD8+ sequences were merged in silico. A clone counted as expanded when the clone's frequency after treatment rose at least 2-fold relative to C1D1, and clones undetected at baseline were given a pseudocount of 0.5. Singleton clones were defined as clones with 0 or 1 copy at C1D1, and non-singleton clones were defined as clones with 2 or more copies. Clones expanded in unsorted samples were annotated as CD4+, CD8+ or unknown by matching protein sequences in sorted samples from the same patient. Wilcoxon tests on paired samples were used to test diversity changes from C1D1 to C4D1. This immuneACCESS table, as held by TCRdb, lists in-frame sequences with V and J called but not all clones. Of the missing ones, under half trace to an unresolved V gene in checked studies; the others have no known cause. D and trimming come from the DNA, and the V and J calls and clone size come from that table. This sample lists 46,000 or so clones; about three quarters were detected once. Of the sample, 11% is held by the ten largest clones.

The origin of this receptor is a human donor with classical Hodgkin lymphoma. The rearranged segments are TRBV9 and TRBJ2-1, with 9 central nucleotides matching TRBD2. The specimen was peripheral blood mononuclear cells (PBMCs), collected at baseline. The CDR3 has the sequence CASSVASGAYNEQFF. The sequenced DNA: TGTGCCAGCAGCGTGGCTAGCGGGGCCTACAATGAGCAGTTCTTC.